These 3 T cell receptor beta chains came from one sample sequenced in a study of shared clonotypes between healthy human individuals. Repertoires were generated with immunoSEQ multiplex PCR, while TCRdb's copy carries only in-frame clones and drops some. The sample holds roughly 2.4 million clones, almost 96% seen once. Source material: naive CD4+ T cells sorted from blood. The sample's subset: CD45RA+ positively selected. These receptors all come from a man younger than 30 in good health.

This sequence joins TRBV18 and TRBJ2-5, with 9 bases aligning to TRBD1. This CDR3 region has 15 residues. CDR1 KGHSH and CDR2 LQKENI come from the germline V gene. V shed 4 bases, J shed 3 bases, and the junction held 6 bases outside the gene matches. CDR3 bases: TGTGCCAGCTCACGCTCGACAGGGGGTGAAGAGACCCAGTACTTC. This translates into CASSRSTGGEETQYF.

The chain employs TRBV5-4 and TRBJ1-1; a weak D match, TRBD1 (5 bases). V was shortened by 0 bases and J by 4 bases, with 13 bases between the two germline ends. CDR1 is SGHNT, CDR2 YYREEE, per germline (reference sequence). This CDR3 has 15 amino acids. CDR3 amino acids: CASSLGTGVATEAFF. For the CDR3, the DNA is TGTGCCAGCAGCTTGGGAACAGGAGTCGCCACTGAAGCTTTCTTT.

The V gene is TRBV30, the J gene TRBJ2-7; the D gene could be TRBD1 or TRBD2 (5 bases each). CDR3 length: 13 residues. Germline loops: CDR1 GTSNPN, CDR2 SVGIG (reference sequence). Trimming pared 0 bases from V and 2 bases from J, leaving 8 bases between. The CDR3 nucleotides read TGTGCCTGGAGTGTCAGGGACCCCTACGAGCAGTACTTC. This sequence encodes CAWSVRDPYEQYF.